This entry describes one T cell receptor (beta chain). The data stem from a study of blood T cell repertoires in COVID-19. About the research overall: COVID-19 samples from acute and convalescent phases originated in the United States, Italy and Spain.

Trimming pared 3 bases from V and 4 bases from J, leaving 13 bases between. This CDR3 region has 14 residues. The germline gives CDR1 MNHNS, CDR2 SASEGT. Enrolled during active infection, Seattle patients were then followed longitudinally. As processed by the authors: Estimation of nucleated cell counts was performed using reference gene primer amplification. The table came from immunoSEQ multiplex PCR; TCRdb's copy has only in-frame clones and leaves some out. The V and J calls and the clone size are those of that table, but D and trimming were determined from the DNA. This table holds around 94,000 clones, just under 95% found once.

The chain links TRBV6-1 to TRBJ2-7; maybe TRBD1 (6 bases). Material for sequencing was peripheral blood. The sequence came from a woman aged 50 to 65 with COVID-19, enrolled during active disease. CDR3 sequence reads: CASSETQGGYEQYF. The CDR3 bases are TGTGCCAGCAGTGAGACACAGGGCGGTTACGAGCAGTACTTC.